The present T cell receptor (beta chain) was sequenced within a study of patients and donors after allogeneic stem cell transplantation. TCRdb passed the RT-PCR reads through MiXCR, listing each CDR3 protein once. The sample consists of some 880,000 distinct CDR3 sequences, more than 15% of them appearing once. The table lists this clonotype with a few counts. The V end was cut by 1 base, the J end by 11 bases, with 12 bases between. The CDR3 has 13 amino acids. Germline-derived CDR1 and CDR2 are LGHDT and YNNKEL (reference sequence). J is TRBJ1-5 and V is TRBV3-1; D is possibly TRBD1 (5 bases). This TCR came from a human donor who was either an allogeneic HSCT recipient or a stem cell or donor lymphocyte infusion donor (not recorded which). It is not recorded whose cells these are; they may come from a transplant donor. What was sequenced was blood, either unsorted or a sorted T cell fraction (not recorded which). The CDR3 nucleotides are TGTGCCAGCAGCCAAGGGGACTCACAGGCCCAGCATTTT. Translation: CASSQGDSQAQHF.